This TCR beta chain was identified during a study of T cells in Graves' hyperthyroidism and ophthalmopathy. Study results and limitations: Model predictions of ophthalmopathy came a median about 6.3 months before onset. Also found in blood were most expanded thyroid clonotypes above 0.001.

What was amplified from RNA transcripts were TCR beta CDR3 regions. The primer set for the first-round RT-PCR of the TCR CDR3 was HTBI. TCRdb analysed the multiplex PCR reads with MiXCR anew, one entry per CDR3 protein. The data contain about 530,000 distinct CDR3 sequences, 17% of them singletons. A Clinical Activity Score of at least 3, a NOSPECS grade of at least 4 and a duration under 3 months were recorded in the ophthalmopathy patients. The diagnostic basis comprised clinical symptoms, serum thyroxine and TRAb, thyroid ultrasound and orbital computed tomography. After removal of 5 bases from V and 0 bases from J, the junction contained 4 bases not matched to a gene. Per the germline V gene, CDR1 is MNHEY and CDR2 is SMNVEV (reference sequence). The CDR3 consists of 14 residues. This clonotype was seen at least ten times. What it binds is unknown.

The source of this sequence is a woman aged 18-29 years with Graves' ophthalmopathy. The chain is built from TRBV27 and TRBJ2-7; the match to TRBD1 covers 7 bases. Sample: blood. In DNA, the CDR3 is TGTGCCAGCAGTATGGGACAGTTCTCCTACGAGCAGTACTTC. This encodes CASSMGQFSYEQYF.